This passage covers 23 T cell receptor beta chains from one sample sequenced in a study of response to subunit inactivated influenza vaccine. Each CDR3 protein gets one entry after TCRdb re-called the RT-PCR reads with MiXCR. Of a few hundred thousand distinct CDR3 sequences in the sample, less than 15% were seen once. Sample: PBMCs from blood, taken less than 13 days after vaccination. The receptors come from a man aged 50 or older who received an inactivated influenza vaccine.

In this sample, this clonotype turned up a few times. This rearrangement joins TRBV7-2 to TRBJ2-1, with TRBD2 matching over 9 bases. The CDR3 runs 15 residues. The V gene's germline CDR1 is SGHTA and CDR2 FQGNSA. Trimming removed 4 bases from V and 6 bases from J; junction bases left unmatched: 7. In DNA form, the CDR3 reads TGTGCCAGCAGCTCTAGCGGGAAAGGGGGCAATGAGCAGTTCTTC. Amino acids: CASSSSGKGGNEQFF.

The chain uses TRBV5-1 and TRBJ1-4, with 7 bases matching TRBD1. The CDR3 spans 18 residues. Germline CDR1 SGHRS, CDR2 YFSETQ. The trim removed 4 bases at V and 3 bases at J, leaving 15 bases unmatched. The CDR3: CASSRVAQNRGPNEKLFF. In DNA, the CDR3 is TGCGCCAGCAGCCGTGTAGCCCAAAACAGGGGCCCTAATGAAAAACTGTTTTTT.

This clonotype appeared a few times. This chain connects TRBV29-1 to TRBJ2-7, with D uncertain. This CDR3 is built from 11 residues. The germline V gene encodes CDR1 SQVTM and CDR2 ANQGSEA. Written as DNA, the CDR3 is TGCAGTTTAAGGGTTAACCGCGAGCAGTACTTC. Its protein is CSLRVNREQYF.

This clonotype came up a few times. The V gene is TRBV12-3 or TRBV12-4, the J gene TRBJ1-5, with 8 bases aligning to TRBD1. The length of the CDR3 is 16 residues. Germline trimming cut 5 bases from V and 4 bases from J; bases unmatched to any gene: 10. CDR3 region: CASSPRTGWENQPQHF. The CDR3 nucleotides are TGTGCCAGCAGTCCGCGGACAGGGTGGGAGAATCAGCCCCAGCATTTT.

This clonotype was counted only a few times. Here the CDR3 DNA reads TGCAGCGTTGCCGGGACTAGCGGAACTGGGTTCTTC. Its protein is CSVAGTSGTGFF. This chain joins TRBV29-1 and TRBJ2-1; 11 bases line up with TRBD2. The CDR3 consists of 12 residues. V lost 4 bases to trimming and J lost 15 bases; unmatched junction nucleotides: 8. Germline CDR1 and CDR2: SQVTM and ANQGSEA.

This clonotype was picked up a small number of times. The chain recombines TRBV28 with TRBJ1-6; D is unresolved. CDR3 length equals 13 residues. The V gene's germline CDR1 is MDHEN and CDR2 SYDVKM. Trimming took 5 bases from V and 7 from J, leaving 9 bases between them. The CDR3: CASSIDLNSPLHF. For the CDR3, the DNA is TGTGCCAGCAGTATTGACTTAAATTCACCCCTCCACTTT.

The rearrangement links TRBV4-1 to TRBJ1-3; possible D gene TRBD1, 5 bases. CDR1 and CDR2 (germline): MGHRA, YSYEKL. The CDR3 has 17 amino acids. Trimming cost V 0 bases and J 0 bases, with 12 bases left between them. CDR3 residues: CASSQDPGIVSGNTIYF. In DNA form, the CDR3 reads TGCGCCAGCAGCCAAGATCCAGGGATAGTCTCTGGAAACACCATATATTTT.

A remark on this clonotype: This may be a read error: a much more frequent sequence differs by one nucleotide. The V gene is TRBV5-1, the J gene TRBJ1-5, with D uncertain. Germline CDR1 SGHRS, CDR2 YFSETQ. The CDR3 loop spans 13 amino acids. The ends were cut back, 4 bases at V and 1 base at J, with 6 bases in the middle. This CDR3 is CASSMDSNQPQHF. In DNA, the CDR3 is TGCGCCAGCAGCATGGACAGCAATCAGCCCCAGCATTTT.

The chain has TRBV20-1 and TRBJ1-1, with TRBD1 matching over 7 bases. Germline loops: CDR1 DFQATT, CDR2 SNEGSKA (reference sequence). Trimming at V came to 1 base and at J to 2 bases, leaving 4 bases not matched to a gene. This CDR3 region has 14 residues. The CDR3 loop is CSARVIGGNTEAFF. The CDR3 DNA follows: TGCAGTGCTAGAGTTATAGGGGGCAACACTGAAGCTTTCTTT.

The chain carries TRBV11-2 and TRBJ1-6; D gene unclear. Germline-derived CDR1 and CDR2 are SGHAT and FQNNGV. V lost 1 base, J lost 6 bases, and 10 bases lay in between. The CDR3 consists of 15 residues. CDR3 coding DNA: TGTGCCAGCAGCTTAGCTGGATCCCTTAATTCACCCCTCCACTTT. It encodes CASSLAGSLNSPLHF.

The rearrangement joins TRBV15 to TRBJ2-4; 8 positions agree with TRBD1. Trimming took 1 base from V and 6 from J; bases not matched to a gene: 8. The V gene's germline CDR1 is LNHNV and CDR2 YYDKDF (reference sequence). This CDR3 has 16 residues. The DNA of the CDR3 is TGTGCCACCAGCAGAGTGACAGGGGTAGAGGCAAACATTCAGTACTTC. It encodes CATSRVTGVEANIQYF.

This clonotype was counted many times. V is TRBV12-3 or TRBV12-4 and J is TRBJ1-4, with D tentatively TRBD1 (5 bases). The CDR3 extends over 13 amino acids. V was clipped by 6 bases and J by 4 bases, with 9 bases between them. CDR3 sequence: CASRRGVNEKLFF. The CDR3 DNA follows: TGTGCCAGCAGGAGAGGGGTTAATGAAAAACTGTTTTTT.

J is TRBJ2-1 and V is TRBV6-2 or TRBV6-3; 9 bases are a match to TRBD2. V lost 4 bases to trimming and J lost 4 bases; unmatched junction nucleotides: 17. The V gene's germline CDR1 is MNHEY and CDR2 SVGEGT. The CDR3 consists of 19 residues. The CDR3 loop is CASSSPRLAGNSFYNEQFF. CDR3 bases: TGTGCCAGCAGTTCCCCACGGCTAGCGGGGAATTCTTTTTACAATGAGCAGTTCTTC.

The chain is built from TRBV6-1 and TRBJ1-2; D perhaps matches TRBD1 (5 bases). Trimming removed 6 bases from V and 2 bases from J, with 10 bases in between. Germline CDR1 and CDR2: MNHNS and SASEGT. This CDR3 region has 13 residues. The CDR3 DNA reads as TGTGCCAGCAGGACGACAGAGAACTATGGCTACACCTTC. Translating it yields CASRTTENYGYTF.

The genes are TRBV18 and TRBJ2-7; 7 bases line up with TRBD2. The CDR3 is made up of 14 amino acids. CDR1 is KGHSH and CDR2 is LQKENI in the germline V gene. V shed 1 base and J 3 bases; nucleotides not matched to a gene: 3. The CDR3 loop reads CASSPLAGHYEQYF. DNA of the CDR3: TGTGCCAGCTCACCACTAGCGGGCCACTACGAGCAGTACTTC.

The chain links TRBV6-2 or TRBV6-3 to TRBJ2-1; 7 bases align to TRBD1. With 6 bases clipped from V and 10 bases from J, the junction kept 9 bases outside the gene matches. Germline lookup yields CDR1 MNHEY and CDR2 SVGEGT. The length of the CDR3 is 13 residues. The CDR3 spells CASRQLGGWEQFF. The CDR3 DNA reads as TGTGCCAGCAGACAGCTAGGGGGCTGGGAGCAGTTCTTC.

This clonotype was picked up a small number of times. The rearrangement links TRBV28 to TRBJ2-3, with TRBD1 matching 7 bases. Unmatched junction bases numbered 10, after V lost 3 bases and J lost 1 base. Germline V gene data show CDR1 as MDHEN and CDR2 as SYDVKM. CDR3 length: 17 amino acids. The CDR3 is CASSFGHRGRGTDTQYF. CDR3 nucleotide sequence: TGTGCCAGCAGTTTTGGGCACAGGGGAAGGGGCACAGATACGCAGTATTTT.

This chain connects TRBV10-2 to TRBJ2-1, with D tentatively TRBD2 (6 bases). This CDR3 has 15 residues. The germline V gene encodes CDR1 WSHSY and CDR2 SAAADI. Trimming shortened V by 7 bases and J by 0 bases, and 13 bases separated the two germline ends. CDR3 coding DNA: TGCGCCAGCAAACCTGCGGGGAGCTCCTACAATGAGCAGTTCTTC. Translated: CASKPAGSSYNEQFF.

This chain connects TRBV7-2 to TRBJ2-2; a possible D gene is TRBD1 (6 bases). Germline loops: CDR1 SGHTA, CDR2 FQGNSA. V shed 5 bases and J shed 6 bases, with 13 bases lying between them. The CDR3 is 14 amino acids. Here the CDR3 reads CASSIQGSAGELFF. In nucleotides, the CDR3 is TGTGCCAGCAGCATACAGGGCTCGGCCGGGGAGCTGTTTTTT.

This clonotype was observed a few times. The rearrangement uses TRBV7-8 and TRBJ2-3; TRBD1 agrees at 8 bases. Germline lookup yields CDR1 SGHVS and CDR2 FQNEAQ. V gave up 10 bases and J gave up 0 bases; unmatched junction bases: 6. The CDR3 runs 14 residues. The CDR3: CATTRDRSTDTQYF. In DNA, the CDR3 is TGTGCCACGACCCGGGACAGGAGCACAGATACGCAGTATTTT.

This clonotype was counted a few times. The genes are TRBV12-3 or TRBV12-4 and TRBJ2-5; D not certain. V shed 2 bases and J shed 10 bases, with 5 bases lying between them. The CDR3 consists of 10 residues. For the CDR3, the DNA is TGTGCCAGCAGTTTACACATCCAGTACTTC. This encodes CASSLHIQYF.

This clonotype came up many times. The CDR3 region is CATSRDQQPQHF. The CDR3 region has the DNA TGTGCCACCAGCAGAGATCAACAGCCCCAGCATTTT. J is TRBJ1-5 and V is TRBV15; D gene uncertain. Germline-derived CDR1 and CDR2 are LNHNV and YYDKDF (reference sequence). The CDR3 spans 12 residues. V gave up 0 bases and J gave up 7 bases, with 4 bases separating them.

The chain uses TRBV28 and TRBJ2-7; 7 bases align to TRBD2. Germline CDR1 MDHEN, CDR2 SYDVKM. The J segment lost 4 bases and the V segment lost 6 bases, leaving 12 bases of the junction unmatched. The length of the CDR3 is 15 residues. The CDR3 DNA reads as TGTGCCAGCAGAATGCGAACGGGGGGTTTTTACGAGCAGTACTTC. This encodes CASRMRTGGFYEQYF.